This T cell receptor beta chain originates from a study of graft-versus-host responses after intestinal transplantation. Generated by immunoSEQ multiplex PCR, the TCRdb table keeps only in-frame clones and is missing some. The sample has approximately 100,000 clones, roughly 90% seen once. To note about this clone: As yet, its antigen is unknown.

The receptor comes from a human donor who received an intestinal transplant. The material was unstimulated CD4+ T cells sorted from spleen or lymph node cells, obtained before intestinal transplant.

CDR3 amino acids: CASSPAVSGNTIYF. The CDR3 DNA follows: TGTGCCAGCTCACCGGCAGTCTCTGGAAACACCATATATTTT. The rearrangement links TRBV18 to TRBJ1-3; D gene uncertain. Germline V CDR1 and CDR2: KGHSH, LQKENI. This CDR3 is 14 amino acids long. Trimming shortened V by 3 bases and J by 0 bases, and 6 bases separated the two germline ends.